This TCR beta chain was documented in a study of shared clonotypes between healthy human individuals. Broader study findings: Exclusively blood specimens were collected; tissue repertoires likely differ.

V was clipped by 4 bases and J by 5 bases; unmatched bases: 4. This CDR3 is built from 15 residues. In germline, CDR1 is SGHVS, CDR2 FQNEAQ. The quantity of DNA used in unsorted PBMC replicate PCRs was roughly 320 ng, corresponding to some 31,000 T cell genomes. The team ran DNA from unsorted PBMCs on ten immunoSEQ deep assay plates for sequencing. Using immunoSEQ multiplex PCR, the repertoire was profiled, and TCRdb retains in-frame clones only, with some absent. Of some 500,000 clones listed, roughly 78% are singletons. As concerns this clone: Its target is not known.

The chain recombines TRBV7-8 with TRBJ2-2; 10 positions match TRBD1. This TCR derives from a woman in her thirties or forties in good health. Some clones in this sample may be carry-over from other donors' samples. The source material was PBMCs. The CDR3 protein is CASSSTGGLTGELFF. The CDR3, as DNA: TGTGCCAGCAGCTCGACAGGGGGCTTGACCGGGGAGCTGTTTTTT.